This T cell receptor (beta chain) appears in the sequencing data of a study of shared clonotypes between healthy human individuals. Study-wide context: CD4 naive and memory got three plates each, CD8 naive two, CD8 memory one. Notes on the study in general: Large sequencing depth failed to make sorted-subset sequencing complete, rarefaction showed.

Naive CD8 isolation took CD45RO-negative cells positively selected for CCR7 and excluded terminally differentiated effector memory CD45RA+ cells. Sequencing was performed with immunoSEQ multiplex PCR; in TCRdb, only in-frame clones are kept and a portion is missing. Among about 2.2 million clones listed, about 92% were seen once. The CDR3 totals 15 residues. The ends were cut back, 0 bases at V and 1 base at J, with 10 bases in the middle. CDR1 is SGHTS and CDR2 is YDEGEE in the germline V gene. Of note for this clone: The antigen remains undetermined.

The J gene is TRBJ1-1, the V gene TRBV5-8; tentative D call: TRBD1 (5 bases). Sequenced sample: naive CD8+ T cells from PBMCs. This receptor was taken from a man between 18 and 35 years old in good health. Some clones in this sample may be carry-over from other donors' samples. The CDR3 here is CASSLAGRGNTEAFF. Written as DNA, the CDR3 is TGTGCCAGCAGCTTGGCCGGTAGGGGGAACACTGAAGCTTTCTTT.